This T cell receptor beta chain is drawn from a study of identifying expanded T cells in peripheral blood. Clones were read by immunoSEQ multiplex PCR, and TCRdb kept only the in-frame ones, dropping some. Here the sample spans around 90,000 clones, approximately 88% being singletons. The CDR3 is 15 amino acids. The sequence was obtained from a person aged 18 to 75 in good health. The sample was blood. The chain combines TRBV12-1 with TRBJ2-3; the table's D call, TRBD2, has no DNA check behind it. TRBV12-1 is labeled a pseudogene. The CDR3 nucleotides are TGTGCCAGCAGCCTTACTAGATGCAAGGCAGATACGCAGTATTTT. It translates to CASSLTRCKADTQYF.